The clone carrying this T cell receptor beta chain was seen many times. Its antigen is still unknown. The CDR3 is 14 residues long. The germline V and J ends were trimmed by 6 bases and 1 base, with 12 bases remaining between them. Germline loops: CDR1 SGHAT, CDR2 FQNNGV. General study results and limits: Tumor memory CD4+ T cell TCR gene usage was found to cluster with blood and lymph node memory CD4+ cells and with lymph node naive CD4+ cells. Tumor Treg TCRs overlapped most with tumor naive CD4+ cells.

Treg sorting used a CD4+CD25+CD127-/low gate. Full-length variable regions came from constant-region reverse primers plus semi-nested Nested Universal Primer A PCR. TCRdb recomputed calls from the 5' RACE reads with MiXCR, one row per CDR3 protein. The table records approximately 50,000 distinct CDR3 sequences, about 26% of them present only once. The sequencing sample was made of tumor-infiltrating Tregs sorted from the breast tumor. The sequence was collected from a female donor with breast cancer. V gene TRBV11-2 combines with J gene TRBJ1-1, with D perhaps TRBD1 (6 bases). CDR3: CASSLQQGNTEAFF. The CDR3 DNA is TGTGCCAGCAGTCTTCAACAGGGGAACACTGAAGCTTTCTTT.